Below, 17 T cell receptor beta chains from the same sample are listed, as sequenced in a study of shared clonotypes between healthy human individuals. The data were produced by immunoSEQ multiplex PCR, yet TCRdb's version contains in-frame clones alone and is incomplete. The table has 2 million to 2.5 million clones, approximately 95% seen once. Sample: naive CD4+ T cells sorted from blood. Subset: CD45RA+ positively selected. The receptors were sampled from a man aged 18 to 30 in good health.

The chain employs TRBV7-3 and TRBJ2-7; 8 bases agree with TRBD1. CDR1 is SGHTA, CDR2 FQGTGA, per germline. Germline trimming cut 5 bases from V and 3 bases from J; bases unmatched to any gene: 3. CDR3 length: 13 amino acids. Here the CDR3 reads CASSVGQGYEQYF. Written as DNA, the CDR3 is TGTGCCAGCAGCGTCGGACAGGGCTACGAGCAGTACTTC.

This chain connects TRBV7-2 to TRBJ1-1; no firm D call. V lost 3 bases and J 5 bases, leaving 7 bases between the germline ends. CDR1 and CDR2 from the germline V gene are SGHTA and FQGNSA. This CDR3 comprises 12 residues. In nucleotides, the CDR3 is TGTGCCAGCAGCTTGGAGCGGACTGAAGCTTTCTTT. It specifies CASSLERTEAFF.

J is TRBJ1-2 and V is TRBV28; D unclear. The CDR3 spans 12 residues. The ends were cut back, 3 bases at V and 4 bases at J, with 6 bases in the middle. The V gene's germline CDR1 is MDHEN and CDR2 SYDVKM. In DNA form, the CDR3 reads TGTGCCAGCAGTTTGCGGTTCTATGGCTACACCTTC. Its protein product is CASSLRFYGYTF.

This sequence joins TRBV6-5 and TRBJ1-4; weak D call: TRBD1 (5 bases). V was cut by 5 bases and J by 5 bases, with 12 bases left in between. The length of the CDR3 is 14 residues. From germline, CDR1 is MNHEY and CDR2 SVGAGI. Written as DNA, the CDR3 is TGTGCCAGCAGTGATCCCGGGACGAATGAAAAACTGTTTTTT. It translates to CASSDPGTNEKLFF.

The chain recombines TRBV25-1 with TRBJ2-1; 9 nucleotides line up with TRBD1. CDR3 length equals 17 residues. Germline V gene lookup returns CDR1 MGHDK and CDR2 SYGVNS. Trimming removed 1 base from V and 2 bases from J; junction bases left unmatched: 6. CDR3 amino acids: CASSEFWDRVTYNEQFF. DNA of the CDR3: TGTGCCAGCAGTGAATTCTGGGACAGGGTCACCTACAATGAGCAGTTCTTC.

The chain is built from TRBV19 and TRBJ2-3; D might be TRBD1 (5 bases). V was shortened by 7 bases and J by 5 bases, with 25 bases between the two germline ends. CDR1 LNHDA and CDR2 SQIVND come from the germline V gene (reference sequence). CDR3 size: 17 residues. The CDR3 region is CASTRKFSVQQGDTQYF. CDR3 nucleotide sequence: TGTGCCAGTACCCGTAAGTTCTCTGTACAGCAGGGAGATACGCAGTATTTT.

J is TRBJ1-4 and V is TRBV18, with 7 bases matching TRBD1. Germline values: CDR1 KGHSH, CDR2 LQKENI. This CDR3 is 15 amino acids long. Unmatched junction bases numbered 5, after V lost 0 bases and J lost 7 bases. The CDR3 sequence: CASSPPGQPGEKLFF. The CDR3 DNA sequence: TGTGCCAGCTCACCACCGGGACAGCCGGGTGAAAAACTGTTTTTT.

The chain is built from TRBV11-1 and TRBJ2-1; a possible D gene is TRBD2 (6 bases). The CDR3 covers 14 residues. In germline, CDR1 is SGHAT, CDR2 FQDESV (reference sequence). Trimming left V 8 bases short and J 6 bases short, with 17 bases between. Written as DNA, the CDR3 is TGTGCCAGCTCCGACACGACTAGTTCCAATGAGCAGTTCTTC. It encodes CASSDTTSSNEQFF.

Of note for this clone: Sequence at one end of the junction differs from germline and may be a read error. This sequence joins TRBV11-2 and TRBJ2-7; weak D call: TRBD2 (6 bases). The CDR3 loop spans 14 amino acids. Germline V gives CDR1 SGHAT, CDR2 FQNNGV. The CDR3 protein is CASSSIGGRYVLVF. CDR3 DNA sequence: TGTGCCAGCAGCTCAATAGGAGGGAGATACGTTCTCGTCTTC. Supplemented by reference TRBV11-2 and TRBJ2-7, the full variable domain reads EAGVAQSPRYKIIEKRQSVAFWCNPISGHATLYWYQQILGQGPKLLIQFQNNGVVDDSQLPKDRFSAERLKGVDSTLKIQPAKLEDSAVYLCASSSIGGRYVLVFGPGTRLTVT.

J is TRBJ2-7 and V is TRBV6-5; 8 positions match TRBD1. This CDR3 region has 14 residues. With V trimmed by 6 bases and J by 5 bases, 9 bases remained unmatched. In germline, CDR1 is MNHEY, CDR2 SVGAGI. CDR3 protein: CASSRGQVIDEQYF. The CDR3 DNA reads as TGTGCCAGCAGCCGGGGACAGGTAATCGACGAGCAGTACTTC.

The chain carries TRBV30 and TRBJ2-3; no definite D call. CDR1 GTSNPN and CDR2 SVGIG come from the germline V gene (reference sequence). Trimming left V 4 bases short and J 1 base short, with 15 bases between. This CDR3 comprises 15 residues. The CDR3 protein is CAWNVPGLGTDTQYF. In DNA form, the CDR3 reads TGTGCCTGGAATGTCCCCGGGCTTGGCACAGATACGCAGTATTTT.

On this clone: Other DNA sequences in this specimen translate into the identical CDR3. V is TRBV7-9 and J is TRBJ2-2; the D is unclear. Germline-derived CDR1 and CDR2 are SEHNR and FQNEAQ (reference sequence). The length of the CDR3 is 14 residues. V lost 3 bases, J lost 5 bases, and 10 bases lay in between. DNA of the CDR3: TGTGCCAGCAGCTTGGGCAGTGGTACCGGGGAGCTGTTTTTT. Protein sequence: CASSLGSGTGELFF.

V is TRBV9 and J is TRBJ2-5; TRBD2 matches at 7 bases. J gave up 5 bases and V 2 bases, and 12 bases lay outside the gene matches. This CDR3 has 16 residues. In germline, CDR1 is SGDLS, CDR2 YYNGEE. CDR3 bases: TGTGCCAGCAGCGTCAACCCCGGGACTACAATTGAGACCCAGTACTTC. Translation: CASSVNPGTTIETQYF.

The chain combines TRBV2 with TRBJ1-4, with 9 bases that match TRBD1. Germline V lookup: CDR1 SNHLY, CDR2 FYNNEI. The V segment lost 6 bases and the J segment 7 bases; nucleotides outside the gene matches: 12. CDR3 length: 16 residues. CDR3 in DNA: TGTGCCAGCAGCATTATTACAGGGGGCGGAGGTGAAAAACTGTTTTTT. Protein: CASSIITGGGGEKLFF.

This chain joins TRBV6-1 and TRBJ2-2, with a possible D match to TRBD1 (6 bases). V lost 3 bases and J lost 7, with 18 bases in between. The CDR3 is 16 amino acids. CDR1 MNHNS and CDR2 SASEGT come from the germline V gene. The CDR3: CASSDPNLQGIGELFF. The DNA of the CDR3 is TGTGCCAGCAGTGATCCGAACTTACAGGGAATCGGGGAGCTGTTTTTT.

This chain links TRBV7-2 with TRBJ2-2; the D gene is possibly TRBD2 (6 bases). The CDR3 loop spans 17 amino acids. Trimming left V 3 bases short and J 1 base short, with 15 bases between. Germline CDR1 is SGHTA and CDR2 is FQGNSA. CDR3 loop: CASSLYGSWGNTGELFF. The CDR3, as DNA: TGTGCCAGCAGCTTGTACGGGAGTTGGGGGAACACCGGGGAGCTGTTTTTT. Together with reference TRBV7-2 and TRBJ2-2, the CDR3 gives the full variable domain: GAGVSQSPSNKVTEKGKDVELRCDPISGHTALYWYRQSLGQGLEFLIYFQGNSAPDKSGLPSDRFSAERTGGSVSTLTIQRTQQEDSAVYLCASSLYGSWGNTGELFFGEGSRLTVL.

The chain employs TRBV7-2 and TRBJ1-2, with 7 nucleotides matching TRBD1. In germline, CDR1 is SGHTA, CDR2 FQGNSA. J gave up 8 bases and V 5 bases, and 11 bases lay outside the gene matches. The CDR3 runs to 14 residues. The CDR3 DNA sequence: TGTGCCAGCAGCCAAGCGGAGAGGGGGCAAGGCTACACCTTC. Amino acids: CASSQAERGQGYTF.